One and the same sample provided the 18 T cell receptor beta chains below, sequenced in a study of cytomegalovirus exposure and HLA in healthy donors (TCRdb year 2017). The library was prepared using the immunoSEQ multiplex PCR assay. TCRdb carries this immuneACCESS record with in-frame sequences only. Its versions omit some clonotypes, under half of them owing to an unresolved V gene in the studies checked, with the rest unexplained. This sample holds more than 250,000 clones; 86% were observed only once. Of the sample, over 0.8% is held by the ten largest clones. Sequences were obtained from PBMCs. Receptor source: a woman under 30 in good health and CMV-seronegative.

The rearrangement joins TRBV27 to TRBJ2-1; tentatively, D is TRBD1 (5 bases). The CDR3 has 14 residues. V was clipped by 2 bases and J by 3 bases, with 8 bases between them. Germline CDR1 reads MNHEY; CDR2 reads SMNVEV (reference sequence). The CDR3 loop is CASSLQGYYNEQFF. CDR3 coding DNA: TGTGCCAGCAGTTTACAGGGCTACTACAATGAGCAGTTCTTC.

The V call is TRBV7-2, the J call TRBJ2-7; D ambiguous. The germline V and J ends were trimmed by 5 bases and 3 bases, with 11 bases remaining between them. This CDR3 is built from 13 residues. Germline V CDR1 and CDR2: SGHTA, FQGNSA. The CDR3 coding sequence is TGTGCCAGCAGCCTAACCGAGCACTACGAGCAGTACTTC. It yields the protein CASSLTEHYEQYF.

V is TRBV7-9 and J is TRBJ1-2; 7 positions match TRBD1. The junction had 11 bases not matched to a gene; V was cut back by 2 bases and J by 5 bases. Germline values: CDR1 SEHNR, CDR2 FQNEAQ (reference sequence). The length of the CDR3 is 16 residues. The CDR3 region has the DNA TGTGCCAGCAGCTTATTCGGAGGGACAGCAGGATATGGCTACACCTTC. The encoded protein is CASSLFGGTAGYGYTF.

V usage is TRBV7-9 and J usage is TRBJ2-7; D is unclear. Trimming shortened V by 1 base and J by 5 bases, and 9 bases separated the two germline ends. The germline CDR1 and CDR2 sequences are SEHNR and FQNEAQ (reference sequence). The CDR3 has 13 amino acids. The chain's CDR3 is CASSLGSTHEQYF. CDR3 coding DNA: TGTGCCAGCAGCTTAGGATCTACCCACGAGCAGTACTTC.

The V call is TRBV19, the J call TRBJ2-7; D is possibly TRBD1 (6 bases). V lost 7 bases, J lost 5 bases, and 15 bases lay in between. Germline V gene data show CDR1 as LNHDA and CDR2 as SQIVND (reference sequence). The CDR3 has 13 amino acids. CDR3 in DNA: TGTGCCAGTACCACAGGGATTTGCCACGAGCAGTACTTC. It is translated as CASTTGICHEQYF.

This clone was seen more than once but under ten times. The chain links TRBV4-3 to TRBJ2-7, with 8 nucleotides matching TRBD1. The V and J ends lost 1 base and 3 bases, in that order; junction bases with no gene match: 2. The CDR3 is 14 amino acids. In germline, CDR1 is LGHNA, CDR2 YSLEER. The CDR3 sequence is CASSQGTGFYEQYF. CDR3 bases: TGCGCCAGCAGCCAAGGGACAGGGTTCTACGAGCAGTACTTC.

V and J are TRBV7-9 and TRBJ1-2; the match to TRBD1 covers 7 bases. The CDR3 spans 15 residues. The V segment lost 5 bases and the J segment 5 bases; nucleotides outside the gene matches: 11. Germline V lookup: CDR1 SEHNR, CDR2 FQNEAQ (reference sequence). The chain's CDR3 is CASSQGVGALYGYTF. Here the CDR3 DNA reads TGTGCCAGCAGCCAGGGGGTAGGGGCTTTATATGGCTACACCTTC.

The J gene is TRBJ2-1, the V gene TRBV6-5; D ambiguous. The V gene's germline CDR1 is MNHEY and CDR2 SVGAGI. This CDR3 has 15 residues. Trimming took off 2 bases at V and 0 bases at J, with 8 bases between the two ends. CDR3 loop: CASSYGQSSYNEQFF. DNA for the CDR3: TGTGCCAGCAGTTACGGGCAGAGCTCCTACAATGAGCAGTTCTTC.

This chain connects TRBV28 to TRBJ2-1, with a tentative D call TRBD1 (5 bases). The CDR3 length is 12 residues. Germline V gene data show CDR1 as MDHEN and CDR2 as SYDVKM. V was shortened by 5 bases and J by 7 bases, with 9 bases between the two germline ends. The CDR3 loop is CASSPRVNEQFF. CDR3 in DNA: TGTGCCAGCAGTCCCAGGGTAAATGAGCAGTTCTTC.

The V gene is TRBV7-6, the J gene TRBJ1-5; no firm D call. From germline, CDR1 is SGHVS and CDR2 FNYEAQ. The CDR3 is made up of 16 amino acids. V lost 4 bases and J 0 bases, leaving 13 bases between the germline ends. The CDR3 bases are TGTGCCAGCAGCTCCACGGGGTTGGTTAGCAATCAGCCCCAGCATTTT. Encoded protein: CASSSTGLVSNQPQHF. Supplemented by reference TRBV7-6 and TRBJ1-5, the full variable domain reads GAGVSQSPRYKVTKRGQDVALRCDPISGHVSLYWYRQALGQGPEFLTYFNYEAQQDKSGLPNDRFSAERPEGSISTLTIQRTEQRDSAMYRCASSSTGLVSNQPQHFGDGTRLSIL.

The V and J genes are TRBV7-2 and TRBJ2-1; possible D gene TRBD2, 6 bases. Looked up from germline, CDR1 is SGHTA and CDR2 is FQGNSA. V gave up 5 bases and J gave up 4 bases, with 9 bases separating them. The CDR3 is made up of 13 amino acids. CDR3 nucleotides: TGTGCCAGCAGCGGGAGGCGGTACAATGAGCAGTTCTTC. Translating it yields CASSGRRYNEQFF.

The chain is built from TRBV5-6 and TRBJ2-1; 9 bases match TRBD2. This CDR3 contains 16 residues. J was trimmed by 3 bases and V by 4 bases; bases with no gene match: 8. Germline CDR1 SGHDT, CDR2 YYEEEE. The CDR3 spells CASSTLAGESYNEQFF. The CDR3 DNA follows: TGTGCCAGCAGCACCTTAGCGGGGGAAAGCTACAATGAGCAGTTCTTC.

This chain connects TRBV9 to TRBJ1-2, with a possible D match to TRBD1 (5 bases). Trimming removed 0 bases from V and 8 bases from J, with 17 bases in between. Germline assignment: CDR1 SGDLS and CDR2 YYNGEE. This CDR3 comprises 15 residues. The CDR3 loop reads CASSVGALDRRGYTF. CDR3 DNA: TGTGCCAGCAGCGTAGGGGCCCTCGACAGACGGGGCTACACCTTC.

This chain links TRBV25-1 with TRBJ2-2; TRBD1 might be the D (6 bases). The V end was cut by 1 base, the J end by 7 bases, with 10 bases between. Germline CDR1 reads MGHDK; CDR2 reads SYGVNS. The length of the CDR3 is 14 residues. The CDR3, as DNA: TGTGCCAGCAGTGAATCAGGGGTGGTCGGGGAGCTGTTTTTT. Protein sequence: CASSESGVVGELFF.

The table lists this clone with a count of one. The chain employs TRBV7-9 and TRBJ2-7, with a weak D call TRBD2 (7 bases). Germline values: CDR1 SEHNR, CDR2 FQNEAQ (reference sequence). The CDR3 sequence is 15 residues long. The V end lost 1 base, the J end lost 4 bases, and 14 bases lay between the germline ends. CDR3 loop: CASSLDGGQSYEQYF. In nucleotides, the CDR3 is TGTGCCAGCAGCTTAGACGGGGGGCAGTCATACGAGCAGTACTTC.

The rearrangement links TRBV4-1 to TRBJ2-3, with unresolved D. With 6 bases removed from V and 0 bases from J, the gap between germline ends came to 7 bases. The CDR3 consists of 13 residues. Germline V lookup: CDR1 MGHRA, CDR2 YSYEKL. Here the CDR3 reads CASRAWSTDTQYF. CDR3 in DNA: TGCGCCAGCAGGGCCTGGAGCACAGATACGCAGTATTTT.

The chain uses TRBV5-1 and TRBJ1-5; perhaps TRBD1 as D (6 bases). Trimming cost V 0 bases and J 9 bases, with 10 bases left between them. Germline CDR1 SGHRS, CDR2 YFSETQ. The CDR3 consists of 13 residues. CDR3 in amino acids: CASSLGQGGPQHF. DNA of the CDR3: TGCGCCAGCAGCTTGGGCCAAGGGGGGCCCCAGCATTTT.

The CDR3 sequence is CASSTATGDYGYTF. CDR3 in DNA: TGCGCCAGCAGCACAGCGACAGGGGACTATGGCTACACCTTC. The J gene is TRBJ1-2, the V gene TRBV4-1; 8 bases match TRBD1. The CDR3 has 14 amino acids. The V gene's germline CDR1 is MGHRA and CDR2 YSYEKL. J gave up 3 bases and V 5 bases, and 5 bases lay outside the gene matches.